A single T cell receptor (beta chain) is shown here with its context. Its target is not known. This sample was included in a study of monozygotic twins with cystic fibrosis. Study outcomes and limitations: Unrelated CF individuals shared fewer identical clonotypes than monozygotic CF twins. No link emerged between shared CDR3 counts and age, concordance or severity. Low clonality (median 0.0095) suggested a mostly naive repertoire. V usage most resembled the co-twin in 13 of 16 pairs.

Data came from immunoSEQ multiplex PCR; TCRdb stores just in-frame clones and leaves some out. The table lists 35,000 or so clones, over 70% of them singletons, with roughly 1.5% in the top ten. The CDR3 loop spans 16 amino acids. The V segment lost 2 bases and the J segment 2 bases; nucleotides outside the gene matches: 5. Germline V gene sequence: CDR1 SGHVS, CDR2 FQNEAQ. Sequencing input: blood. The rearrangement joins TRBV7-8 to TRBJ2-1; the match to TRBD2 covers 8 bases. The sequence derives from a girl aged 2-10 years with cystic fibrosis. CDR3 region: CASSLRGLVAYNEQFF. CDR3 sequence (DNA): TGTGCCAGCAGCTTAAGGGGACTAGTGGCCTACAATGAGCAGTTCTTC.